This T cell receptor (beta chain) is drawn from a study of cytomegalovirus exposure and HLA in healthy donors. Study-wide points: About 87% or about 30% of the time was how often most TCR beta V segments were productive, according to an earlier analysis.

To note about this clone: The antigen remains undetermined.

The primer mix had 60 Vbeta and 13 Jbeta primers. Per the original data handling: Among the unique TCR beta chains that a later analysis counted, about 79 million in all, 10 million to 13 million were shared. Data came from immunoSEQ multiplex PCR; TCRdb stores just in-frame clones and leaves some out. V, J and clone size are those of that table, while D and trimming were read from the DNA. The sample has 100,000 or so clones; around 68% are singletons. This receptor was taken from a man aged 50 to 59 in good health and CMV-seronegative. Sequenced: PBMCs.

The CDR3 sequence: CARSHIIRICWGYTF. The CDR3 DNA sequence: TGTGCCAGAAGCCATATAATCAGGATTTGTTGGGGCTACACCTTC. V and J are TRBV5-3 and TRBJ1-2; D call uncertain. TRBV5-3 is marked as an open reading frame, function uncertain. This CDR3 contains 15 residues. Between the trimmed V and J ends, which lost 4 bases and 8 bases, there was a span of 21 bases.